The present TCR beta chain was sequenced within a study of T-cell reconstitution after alpha-beta-depleted transplantation in children. In its sample, this clonotype was seen once. Its specificity is unknown. A much larger clone differs from this one at a single base, so this may be a read error. General observations from the study: The authors attributed T-cell counts and diversity one year after transplant mostly to newly produced T cells. At around two months after transplant, the alpha-beta T cells were reportedly derived from several hundred expanded clones that came from non-depleted graft cells.

Researchers prepared the TCRbeta library using unique molecular identifiers, the study reports. TCRdb recomputed calls from the PCR reads with MiXCR, one row per CDR3 protein. The table records 110,000 or so distinct CDR3 sequences, about 6% of them present only once. Per germline, CDR1 LNHNV and CDR2 YYDKDF (reference sequence). The CDR3 consists of 16 residues. The sequence came from a male patient between 2 and 15 years old who had a stem cell transplant for acute lymphoblastic leukemia, so the T cells may come from the graft donor. The chain links TRBV15 to TRBJ2-7; weak D call: TRBD2 (6 bases). Sequences were derived from PBMCs, mostly from graft donor cells, sampled 360 days after TCRalphabeta/CD19-depleted stem cell transplant. In nucleotides, the CDR3 is TGTGCCACCAGCAGAGCTAGACGGGCGGGGTCCTACGAGCGGTACTTC. Protein: CATSRARRAGSYERYF.